This TCR beta chain was obtained from a study of identical twins. General study results and limits: Within monozygotic twins, out-of-frame TCR alpha sharing was underestimated by the models.

A single record per CDR3 protein comes from TCRdb applying MiXCR to the 5' RACE reads. The table has roughly 770,000 distinct CDR3 sequences, over 15% seen once. The CDR3 has 15 amino acids. As to this clonotype: What it binds is unknown.

This same sample was also taken into another study, of T cells expressing NK-cell markers. That source adds: The dominant NKG2C+ clonotypes represented roughly 1.0-7.5% of CD8+ T cells in five or six donors.

Input material: PBMCs. The chain uses TRBV21-1 and TRBJ1-1; the table's D call, TRBD1, has no DNA check behind it. TRBV21-1 is an annotated pseudogene. The sequence derives from a woman between 18 and 30 years old in good health. The CDR3 here is CASSKGCDRGRRAFF. The CDR3 DNA is TGTGCCAGCAGCAAAGGATGCGACAGGGGACGGCGAGCTTTCTTT.